This TCR beta chain was sequenced for a study of T cells in placental villitis. With respect to the entire study: To test an allograft-versus-infection hypothesis, the study compared placental TCR-beta repertoires across three groups: villitis of unknown etiology, unaffected controls matched for gestational age, and infectious villitis. Summary of the overall study and its limitations: Sequencing bulk tissue could not tell helper, regulatory or cytotoxic T cells apart, could not separate maternal from fetal T cells, and left out gamma-delta receptors. Small amounts of decidua were contained in the paraffin blocks, so some of the captured T cells, especially in controls, may have been decidual rather than villous infiltrates. CMV-specific clone frequencies were lower in villitis of unknown etiology than in infectious CMV cases (0.001 vs 0.011), and villitis of unknown etiology did not differ from controls on this measure.

Five infectious villitis placentae were included, four with confirmed cytomegalovirus and one with Toxoplasma gondii, and were not matched to other groups. Mothers with infectious villitis were younger, had smaller fetuses, and delivered preterm or experienced intrauterine demise in a couple of cases. Placentae were collected after delivery and examined grossly and histologically before archival tissue was selected. Five 10-micron scrolls were cut from each FFPE block, and DNA was isolated using the AllPrep DNA/RNA FFPE Tissue kit. DNA concentration and purity were evaluated by NanoDrop, whereas RNA quality was assessed on a Bioanalyzer. In this sample, this clone turned up once. Its antigen target is currently unknown. One base away there is no much larger clone; base qualities are not given. Measured from the cysteine to the phenylalanine, the CDR3 is 11 residues long. The CDR3 DNA has 33 bases and is translated from base 1.

TCR-beta CDR3 regions were amplified from genomic DNA with the immunoSEQ v4 bias-controlled multiplex PCR assay, run blinded to group allocation. To estimate nucleated cell and T cell quantities per sample, reference gene primers were included together with the TCR-beta primers. Sequencing of the libraries was performed on an Illumina MiSeq with a 100-cycle paired-end protocol. The authors' pipeline ran thus. Diversity and richness were calculated in immunoSEQ Analyzer software; richness by iChao1, clonality based on Pielou evenness and Shannon diversity (0-1, higher means less diverse). CDR3 amino acid sequences with V/J genes were queried against VDJdb for CMV, EBV and influenza A specificities using confidence 3 and substitution 2. The Morisita-Horn index was used to assess TCR-beta amino acid clonotype overlap between villitis of unknown etiology, infectious villitis and control repertoires. TCRdb retrieved this table from immuneACCESS and kept in-frame rearrangements only. Not all clones are present; in checked studies, unresolved V genes account for under half, and no reason is known for the remainder. V, J and clone size are taken as reported in that table, and D and trimming were inferred from the DNA itself. Within this sample are several thousand clones, with roughly 78% of them counted one time only. Under 9.5% of the sample is held by the ten biggest clonotypes.

The sample comprised placental tissue containing maternal and fetal cells. The TCR originated in a human patient with infectious villitis; the placental T cells may come from both mother and fetus. This chain is built from TRBV21-1 and TRBJ2-1; the table calls TRBD2, which could not be checked here. TRBV21-1 is described as a pseudogene. CDR3 reads: CVWRGTNEQFF. The bases are TGTGTCTGGCGGGGGACCAATGAGCAGTTCTTC.